These T cell receptor beta chains were read from a single sample in a study of cytomegalovirus exposure and HLA in healthy donors. Only in-frame clones appear in the TCRdb table, and some are missing; sequencing was by immunoSEQ multiplex PCR. The sample lists 200,000 to 250,000 clones; roughly 84% were seen once. Input material: PBMCs. These receptors were taken from a woman in her late teens or twenties in good health and CMV-seropositive. Both conserved end residues are part of each CDR3. The D gene is left open where the match is weak. Expanded clones get a size class; other rows say once, few or many, or leave the size out.

V gene	clone size	J gene	D gene	CDR3 length	CDR3 DNA	CDR3 protein
TRBV9	NA	TRBJ1-1	NA	15	TGTGCCAGCAGCCCGGGGGGGTCCGGAAGCACTGAAGCTTTCTTT	CASSPGGSGSTEAFF
TRBV4-2	NA	TRBJ2-5	NA	15	TGTGCCAGCAGCCAAGAGAGGCCAGACCAAGAGACCCAGTACTTC	CASSQERPDQETQYF
TRBV28	NA	TRBJ2-1	TRBD2	16	TGTGCCAGCAGTTACCCGGGACTAGCGGGCCACAATGAGCAGTTCTTC	CASSYPGLAGHNEQFF
TRBV18	NA	TRBJ1-1	NA	11	TGTGCCAGCTCATCGGGAGGTGAAGCTTTCTTT	CASSSGGEAFF
TRBV4-1	NA	TRBJ2-2	TRBD2	16	TGCGCCAGCAGCCAAGAAGCAGCGGGAGGAGTCGGGGAGCTGTTTTTT	CASSQEAAGGVGELFF
TRBV5-1	once	TRBJ2-2	NA	15	TGCGCCAGCAGCTTGGGCGGCGCGAACACCGGGGAGCTGTTTTTT	CASSLGGANTGELFF
TRBV28	NA	TRBJ2-3	NA	12	TGTGCCAGCAGTTTTGGAGTAGATACGCAGTATTTT	CASSFGVDTQYF
TRBV27	NA	TRBJ2-7	NA	15	TGTGCCAGCAGCCTAGGGTTACGGGCGGGTGGAGAGCAGTACTTC	CASSLGLRAGGEQYF
TRBV7-8	NA	TRBJ2-7	TRBD2	15	TGTGCCAGCAGCATGACTAGCGGGAGGCCCTACGAGCAGTACTTC	CASSMTSGRPYEQYF
TRBV6-1	NA	TRBJ1-2	TRBD1	14	TGTGCCAGCGATATGATGACAGGGGACTATGGCTACACCTTC	CASDMMTGDYGYTF
TRBV21-1	NA	TRBJ1-2	NA	14	TGTGCCAGCAGCAACGGTCAGGGGCACTATGGCTACACCTTC	CASSNGQGHYGYTF
TRBV11-2	few	TRBJ2-7	NA	12	TGTGCCAGCAGCGACCGGGTTTTCGAGCAGTACTTC	CASSDRVFEQYF
TRBV11-1	NA	TRBJ2-1	NA	15	TGTGCCAGCAGCTTAAATGGACTGAGATACAATGAGCAGTTCTTC	CASSLNGLRYNEQFF
TRBV6-6	NA	TRBJ1-3	NA	15	TGTGCCAGCAGTTACTCGGGGGGGCCTGGAAACACCATATATTTT	CASSYSGGPGNTIYF
TRBV28	NA	TRBJ1-3	NA	14	TGTGCCAGCAGTTTGGGGGGGTACGGAAACACCATATATTTT	CASSLGGYGNTIYF
TRBV5-4	NA	TRBJ2-1	NA	16	TGTGCCAGCAGCTTGGGGCTAGCTGTACCCTACAATGAGCAGTTCTTC	CASSLGLAVPYNEQFF
TRBV7-8	few	TRBJ1-5	NA	14	TGTGCCAGCAGCAGTGTTCAGGGCAATCAGCCCCAGCATTTT	CASSSVQGNQPQHF
TRBV27	NA	TRBJ1-2	NA	13	TGTGCCAGCAGTTTATCGGGAGTTTATGGCTACACCTTC	CASSLSGVYGYTF
TRBV6-1	NA	TRBJ2-7	TRBD2	15	TGTGCCAGCAACCCGGGACTAGCTCCTCCCTACGAGCAGTACTTC	CASNPGLAPPYEQYF
TRBV25-1	NA	TRBJ1-1	TRBD1	12	TGTGCCAGCGGAACAGGGGACACTGAAGCTTTCTTT	CASGTGDTEAFF
TRBV6-4	NA	TRBJ2-2	TRBD2	15	TGTGCCAGCAGTGACCTAAGCGGGACCACCGGGGAGCTGTTTTTT	CASSDLSGTTGELFF
TRBV7-6	NA	TRBJ2-1	TRBD2	14	TGTGCCAGCAGTCTAGCGGGAGGATACAATGAGCAGTTCTTC	CASSLAGGYNEQFF
TRBV6-5	NA	TRBJ1-4	TRBD1	15	TGTGCCAGCAGTCCTCGGACAGGGTGGACTGAAAAACTGTTTTTT	CASSPRTGWTEKLFF
TRBV27	NA	TRBJ1-1	TRBD1	16	TGTGCCAGCAGTTTTTCCACAGGGGGCGGAAGCACTGAAGCTTTCTTT	CASSFSTGGGSTEAFF
TRBV5-4	NA	TRBJ1-1	TRBD1	14	TGTGCCAGCAGCTCGTGGGACAGGAACACTGAAGCTTTCTTT	CASSSWDRNTEAFF
TRBV25-1	few	TRBJ2-7	NA	12	TGTGCCAGCAGCTCTAGCTCCTACGAGCAGTACTTC	CASSSSSYEQYF
TRBV4-1	NA	TRBJ1-2	NA	17	TGCGCCAGCAGCCTTCCGACAGGTCGGTCCAGGGGATGGGGCTACACCTTC	CASSLPTGRSRGWGYTF
TRBV28	NA	TRBJ2-3	TRBD2	17	TGTGCCAGCACCGACCGGACTAGCGGGAGGTGGCAAGATACGCAGTATTTT	CASTDRTSGRWQDTQYF